Included here is one T cell receptor beta chain sequence, with context. The data originate from a study of blood T cell repertoires in COVID-19. Study in general: COVID-19 samples collected from the United States, Italy and Spain covered acute and convalescent phases. T cells, B-cell-depleted T cells, or PBMCs supplied cDNA or gDNA.

Authors' analysis steps: Reference gene primer amplification yielded estimated nucleated cell counts. Data came from immunoSEQ multiplex PCR; TCRdb stores just in-frame clones and leaves some out. V and J calls plus clone size are reproduced from that table; the DNA served to infer D and trimming. The repertoire has some 59,000 clones, roughly 90% of them found once; the top ten carry around 3.9%. In germline, CDR1 is MGHDK, CDR2 SYGVNS. CDR3 length equals 14 residues. Germline trimming cut 8 bases from V and 4 bases from J; bases unmatched to any gene: 5. Material: peripheral blood. The gene calls are TRBV25-1 and TRBJ1-5; 10 bases are shared with TRBD1. The origin of this receptor is a man between 50 and 59 years old with acute or convalescent COVID-19. The CDR3 DNA reads as TGTGCCAGCGCTGGGACAGGGGAAAATCAGCCCCAGCATTTT. Translation: CASAGTGENQPQHF. Filled out from reference TRBV25-1 and TRBJ1-5, the complete variable domain reads EADIYQTPRYLVIGTGKKITLECSQTMGHDKMYWYQQDPGMELHLIHYSYGVNSTEKGDLSSESTVSRIRTEHFPLTLESARPSHTSQYLCASAGTGENQPQHFGDGTRLSIL.